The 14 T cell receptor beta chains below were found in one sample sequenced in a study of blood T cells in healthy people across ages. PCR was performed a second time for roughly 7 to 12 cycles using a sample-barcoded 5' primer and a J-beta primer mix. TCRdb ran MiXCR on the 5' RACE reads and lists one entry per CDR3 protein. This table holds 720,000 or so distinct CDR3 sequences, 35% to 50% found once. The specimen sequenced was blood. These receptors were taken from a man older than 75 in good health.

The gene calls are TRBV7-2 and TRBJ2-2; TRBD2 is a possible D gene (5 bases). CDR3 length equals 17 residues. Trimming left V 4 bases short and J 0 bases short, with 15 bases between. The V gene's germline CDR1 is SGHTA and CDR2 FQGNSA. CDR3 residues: CASSSFWEYANTGELFF. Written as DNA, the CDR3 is TGTGCCAGCAGCTCATTCTGGGAGTACGCGAACACCGGGGAGCTGTTTTTT.

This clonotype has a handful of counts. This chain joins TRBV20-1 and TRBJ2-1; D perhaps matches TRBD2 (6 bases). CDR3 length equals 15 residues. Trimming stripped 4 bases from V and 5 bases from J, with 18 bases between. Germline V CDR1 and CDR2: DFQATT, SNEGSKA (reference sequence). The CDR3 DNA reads TGCAGTGCTACCGAGACTAGAGGAGTCGACAATGAGCAGTTCTTC. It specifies CSATETRGVDNEQFF.

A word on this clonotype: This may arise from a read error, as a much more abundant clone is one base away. Written as DNA, the CDR3 is TGTGCCAGCAGCCAAGTCGGGTTAGGCTACAATGAGCAGTTCTTC. Protein product: CASSQVGLGYNEQFF. The rearrangement uses TRBV3-1 and TRBJ2-1; no clear D gene. V shed 1 base and J shed 3 bases, with 10 bases lying between them. The CDR3 totals 15 residues. Germline V gene data show CDR1 as LGHDT and CDR2 as YNNKEL (reference sequence).

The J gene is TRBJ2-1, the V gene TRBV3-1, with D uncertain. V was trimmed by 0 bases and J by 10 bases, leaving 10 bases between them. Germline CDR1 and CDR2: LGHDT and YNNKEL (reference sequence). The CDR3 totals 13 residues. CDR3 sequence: CASSQDLAEEQFF. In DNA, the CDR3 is TGTGCCAGCAGCCAAGATCTCGCGGAAGAGCAGTTCTTC.

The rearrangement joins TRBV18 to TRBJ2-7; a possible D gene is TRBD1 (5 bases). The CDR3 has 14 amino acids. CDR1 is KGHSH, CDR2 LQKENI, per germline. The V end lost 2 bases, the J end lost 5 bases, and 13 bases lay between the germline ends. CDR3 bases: TGTGCCAGCTCACCATGGGGCAGGGCTAACGAGCAGTACTTC. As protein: CASSPWGRANEQYF.

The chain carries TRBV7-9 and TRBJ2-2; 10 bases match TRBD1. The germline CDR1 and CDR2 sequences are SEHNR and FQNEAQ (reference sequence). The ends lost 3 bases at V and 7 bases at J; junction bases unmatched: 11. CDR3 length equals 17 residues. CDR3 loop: CASSLTGGKISFGELFF. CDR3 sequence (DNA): TGTGCCAGCAGCTTGACAGGGGGCAAAATTTCGTTCGGGGAGCTGTTTTTT. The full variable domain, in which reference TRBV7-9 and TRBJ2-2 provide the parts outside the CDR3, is DTGVSQNPRHKITKRGQNVTFRCDPISEHNRLYWYRQTLGQGPEFLTYFQNEAQLEKSRLLSDRFSAERPKGSFSTLEIQRTEQGDSAMYLCASSLTGGKISFGELFFGEGSRLTVL.

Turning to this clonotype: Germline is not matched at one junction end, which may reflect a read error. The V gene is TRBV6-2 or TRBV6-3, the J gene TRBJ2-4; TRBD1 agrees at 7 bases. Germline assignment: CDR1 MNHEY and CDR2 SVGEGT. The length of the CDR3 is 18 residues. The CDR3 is CASSYNDREGGAKNVQYF. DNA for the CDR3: TGTGCCAGCAGTTACAATGACAGGGAAGGGGGAGCCAAAAACGTTCAGTACTTC.

In DNA, the CDR3 is TGTGCCAGCAGCCGGGGTGAAAAGTACGAGCAGTACTTC. Its translation: CASSRGEKYEQYF. The chain joins TRBV12-3 or TRBV12-4 to TRBJ2-7; D is possibly TRBD2 (5 bases). V was pared by 6 bases and J by 4 bases, with 13 bases between. This CDR3 region has 13 residues.

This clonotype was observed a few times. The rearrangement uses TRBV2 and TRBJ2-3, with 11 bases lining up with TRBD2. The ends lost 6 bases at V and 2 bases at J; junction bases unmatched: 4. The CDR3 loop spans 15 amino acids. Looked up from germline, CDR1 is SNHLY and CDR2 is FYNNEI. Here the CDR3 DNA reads TGTGCCAGCAGCAAGACTAGCGGGGACACAGATACGCAGTATTTT. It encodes CASSKTSGDTDTQYF.

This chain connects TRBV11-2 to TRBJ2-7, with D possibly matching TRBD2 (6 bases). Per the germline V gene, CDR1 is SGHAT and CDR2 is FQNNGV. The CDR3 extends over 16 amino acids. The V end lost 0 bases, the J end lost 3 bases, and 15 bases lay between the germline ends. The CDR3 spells CASSLDLNGGVYEQYF. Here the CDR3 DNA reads TGTGCCAGCAGCTTAGATCTTAACGGGGGAGTCTACGAGCAGTACTTC.

CDR3 in amino acids: CASSPTLENTEAFF. The CDR3 region has the DNA TGCGCCAGCAGCCCCACTCTGGAGAACACTGAAGCTTTCTTT. This chain joins TRBV4-3 and TRBJ1-1; D is uncertain. V lost 4 bases and J 1 base, leaving 10 bases between the germline ends. This CDR3 has 14 amino acids. The germline V gene encodes CDR1 LGHNA and CDR2 YSLEER.

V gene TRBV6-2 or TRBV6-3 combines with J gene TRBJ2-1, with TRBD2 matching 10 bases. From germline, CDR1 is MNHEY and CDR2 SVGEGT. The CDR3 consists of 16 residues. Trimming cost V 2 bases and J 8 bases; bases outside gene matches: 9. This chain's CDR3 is CASSYQAGGFFDEQFF. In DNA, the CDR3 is TGTGCCAGCAGTTACCAAGCGGGGGGGTTCTTTGATGAGCAGTTCTTC.

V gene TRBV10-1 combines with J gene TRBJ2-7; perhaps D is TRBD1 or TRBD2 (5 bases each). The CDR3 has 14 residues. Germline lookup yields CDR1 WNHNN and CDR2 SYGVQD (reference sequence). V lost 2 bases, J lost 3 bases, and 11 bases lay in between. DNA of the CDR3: TGCGCCAGCAGTGAGGGGGGTTCTTTCTACGAGCAGTACTTC. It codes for CASSEGGSFYEQYF.

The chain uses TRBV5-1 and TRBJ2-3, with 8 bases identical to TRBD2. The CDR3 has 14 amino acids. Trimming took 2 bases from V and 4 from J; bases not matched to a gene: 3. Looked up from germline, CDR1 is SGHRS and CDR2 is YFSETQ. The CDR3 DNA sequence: TGCGCCAGCAGCTTCCCGCGGGAGGCAGATACGCAGTATTTT. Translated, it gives CASSFPREADTQYF.